This T cell receptor beta chain comes out of a study of blood T cell repertoires in COVID-19. Study-wide background: Both acute and convalescent COVID-19 samples were obtained from the United States, Italy and Spain. PBMCs, B-cell-depleted T cells, or T cells were the source of the cDNA or gDNA that made up the material.

This clone was observed once. V was clipped by 4 bases and J by 1 base, with 13 bases between them. The CDR3 runs 16 residues. Germline lookup yields CDR1 LNHDA and CDR2 SQIVND (reference sequence). Clones were sequenced by immunoSEQ multiplex PCR, and TCRdb holds only the in-frame ones, with some missing. The sample has 160,000 or so clones; roughly 80% are singletons. The sample was peripheral blood. This chain joins TRBV19 and TRBJ2-2; D not resolved. The source of this sequence is an elderly woman with acute or convalescent COVID-19. The CDR3 sequence: CASSNPQKRNTGELFF. In nucleotides, the CDR3 is TGTGCCAGTAGTAACCCCCAAAAGAGGAACACCGGGGAGCTGTTTTTT.